This TCR beta chain came from a study of T cell responses to AZD1222 COVID-19 vaccine. Findings and limits, study-wide: Spike-wide coverage was observed for vaccine-associated CD4 TCRs, with dominant responses at 160-218 and 743-854.

The CDR3 is 16 residues long. Trimming at V came to 6 bases and at J to 6 bases, leaving 13 bases not matched to a gene. Looked up from germline, CDR1 is LNHDA and CDR2 is SQIVND (reference sequence). Here immunoSEQ multiplex PCR was the method, and the copy in TCRdb shows in-frame clones only, minus some. Of about 110,000 clones listed, nearly 90% are singletons. Concerning this clone itself: Its antigen remains unknown.

This receptor was identified in an adult in good health. This chain links TRBV19 with TRBJ1-2, with 10 positions matching TRBD1. The input for sequencing was peripheral blood, taken on day 0 of AZD1222 vaccination. This CDR3 is CASSSSDRGNRDGYTF. DNA of the CDR3: TGTGCCAGTAGCTCCTCGGACAGGGGGAATAGGGATGGCTACACCTTC.